The sequence of this T cell receptor (beta chain) was determined in a study of post-analysis software for immune sequencing data. Study summary: Recorded subtypes: relapsing-remitting, secondary progressive, progressive-relapsing; some patients unannotated. Findings of the study overall: Patients used about 5 TRBV segments, including TRBV5-6, TRBV5-1 and TRBV20-1, more often than controls.

Unique molecular identifiers were built into the TCR beta cDNA libraries. TCRdb reanalysed the PCR reads using MiXCR and keeps one entry per CDR3 protein. The repertoire holds under 900,000 distinct CDR3 sequences, about 53% seen once, with approximately 4.5% in the top ten. A note on this clonotype: The antigen is not known.

The V segment lost 3 bases and the J segment 1 base; nucleotides outside the gene matches: 9. The CDR3 length is 17 residues. Germline values: CDR1 SGHAT, CDR2 FQNNGV. Sample: blood. The chain employs TRBV11-2 and TRBJ2-3, with TRBD1 identical over 8 bases. This clonotype was sampled from a girl aged 10 to 17 with multiple sclerosis. CDR3 in amino acids: CASSLVTGGIGTDTQYF. DNA for the CDR3: TGTGCCAGCAGCTTGGTAACAGGGGGGATAGGCACAGATACGCAGTATTTT.